The following is a T cell receptor beta chain sequence with its context. The sample originates from a study of blood T cell repertoires in COVID-19. Across the study: COVID-19 samples from acute and convalescent phases originated in the United States, Italy and Spain. From T cells, B-cell-depleted T cells, or PBMCs came the material, which was cDNA or gDNA.

Per the study methods: Counts of nucleated cells, estimated from reference gene primer amplification, were obtained. Data came from immunoSEQ multiplex PCR; TCRdb stores just in-frame clones and leaves some out. V, J and clone size are those of that table, while D and trimming were read from the DNA. The sample lists under 20,000 clones, more than 75% occurring once. The CDR3 covers 17 residues. CDR1 and CDR2 (germline): MNHEY, SVGEGT. V lost 2 bases, J lost 2 bases, and 17 bases lay in between. The clonotype comes from a human donor with active COVID-19. The donor label of this sample is uncertain. Input material: peripheral blood. This rearrangement joins TRBV6-2 or TRBV6-3 to TRBJ2-3, with D possibly TRBD1 on 5 matching bases. This CDR3 is CASSYPSDSWDTDTQYF. The CDR3 DNA is TGTGCCAGCAGTTACCCCTCCGACAGTTGGGACACAGATACGCAGTATTTT.